Shown below are 29 T cell receptor beta chains from a single sample sequenced in a study of cytomegalovirus exposure and HLA in healthy donors. It was with 60 Vbeta and 13 Jbeta primers that the PCR ran. Data came from immunoSEQ multiplex PCR; TCRdb stores just in-frame clones and leaves some out. There are fewer than 150,000 clones in the sample; more than 75% occur only once, and 5% to 8% lies in the top ten. Sequencing was carried out using PBMCs. Every receptor here comes from a woman in her 40s in good health and CMV-seropositive.

This clone was seen just once. The chain employs TRBV2 and TRBJ2-4; D perhaps matches TRBD2 (5 bases). CDR3 length: 13 residues. Germline V gene sequence: CDR1 SNHLY, CDR2 FYNNEI. V was shortened by 2 bases and J by 9 bases, with 11 bases between the two germline ends. CDR3 nucleotides: TGTGCCAGCAGTGAAACTAGTTCTCCCATTCAGTACTTC. Amino acid sequence: CASSETSSPIQYF. Complete variable domain (other parts from reference TRBV2 and TRBJ2-4): EPEVTQTPSHQVTQMGQEVILRCVPISNHLYFYWYRQILGQKVEFLVSFYNNEISEKSEIFDDQFSVERPDGSNFTLKIRSTKLEDSAMYFCASSETSSPIQYFGAGTRLSVL.

V gene TRBV2 combines with J gene TRBJ2-2; TRBD2 agrees at 13 bases. The CDR3 length is 17 residues. The V segment lost 5 bases and the J segment 5 bases; nucleotides outside the gene matches: 8. Germline CDR1 and CDR2: SNHLY and FYNNEI. CDR3: CASSRTSGGSLTGELFF. CDR3 sequence (DNA): TGTGCCAGCAGTCGGACTAGCGGGGGTAGTTTAACCGGGGAGCTGTTTTTT.

This clone was observed a handful of times. The chain links TRBV10-3 to TRBJ1-4; 10 nucleotides line up with TRBD1. The V segment lost 11 bases and the J segment 6 bases; nucleotides outside the gene matches: 3. The CDR3 runs to 12 residues. In germline, CDR1 is ENHRY, CDR2 SYGVKD. CDR3 region: CASGQGDEKLFF. The CDR3 nucleotides read TGTGCCTCAGGACAGGGGGATGAAAAACTGTTTTTT.

The gene calls are TRBV28 and TRBJ1-3; D perhaps matches TRBD1 (6 bases). This CDR3 region has 12 residues. CDR1 MDHEN and CDR2 SYDVKM come from the germline V gene. V lost 6 bases, J lost 6 bases, and 9 bases lay in between. The DNA of the CDR3 is TGTGCCAGCAGGAGACAGGAAAACACCATATATTTT. Its translation is CASRRQENTIYF.

The chain is built from TRBV19 and TRBJ2-5, with a possible D match to TRBD2 (6 bases). There are 14 residues in the CDR3. Trimming stripped 3 bases from V and 5 bases from J, with 13 bases between. The germline V gene has CDR1 LNHDA and CDR2 SQIVND (reference sequence). CDR3 bases: TGTGCCAGTAGTATGGGGGGTGGTTCGGAGACCCAGTACTTC. Protein product: CASSMGGGSETQYF.

This clone has only one observation. This rearrangement joins TRBV9 to TRBJ2-6, with a weak D call TRBD2 (5 bases). Trimming left V 1 base short and J 3 bases short, with 23 bases between. CDR3 length: 20 residues. The V gene's germline CDR1 is SGDLS and CDR2 YYNGEE. CDR3 region: CASSVTPEGALRDGANVLTF. The CDR3 DNA is TGTGCCAGCAGCGTAACCCCCGAAGGAGCGCTACGGGATGGGGCCAACGTCCTGACTTTC.

This clone was found a few times. The V gene is TRBV11-2, the J gene TRBJ2-4, with TRBD2 matching over 10 bases. Per germline, CDR1 SGHAT and CDR2 FQNNGV. The CDR3 runs 14 residues. With V trimmed by 3 bases and J by 8 bases, 4 bases remained unmatched. CDR3 loop: CASSFSGRSDIQYF. CDR3 sequence (DNA): TGTGCCAGCAGCTTTAGCGGGAGGTCTGACATTCAGTACTTC.

V and J are TRBV18 and TRBJ1-1, with TRBD1 identical over 7 bases. Germline V gene lookup returns CDR1 KGHSH and CDR2 LQKENI. Trimming at V came to 3 bases and at J to 4 bases, leaving 5 bases not matched to a gene. The CDR3 spans 14 residues. CDR3 coding DNA: TGTGCCAGCTCACCCGCCGACAGGGCCACTGAAGCTTTCTTT. It translates to CASSPADRATEAFF.

The chain couples TRBV9 to TRBJ1-1, with D perhaps TRBD1 (6 bases). Trimming cost V 4 bases and J 0 bases, with 13 bases left between them. This CDR3 has 15 amino acids. The germline gives CDR1 SGDLS, CDR2 YYNGEE. The DNA of the CDR3 is TGTGCCAGCAGCCCCTCAGGGGTCATGAACACTGAAGCTTTCTTT. This codes for CASSPSGVMNTEAFF.

This clone turned up a few times. At one end the junction does not follow the germline gene, possibly because of a read error. This rearrangement joins TRBV29-1 to TRBJ2-1; D perhaps matches TRBD1 (6 bases). Germline V lookup: CDR1 SQVTM, CDR2 ANQGSEA. CDR3 length: 14 residues. CDR3 DNA sequence: TGCAGCGCTGAAAGGGGGAGCTCCTACAATGAGCAGTTCTTC. This gives the protein CSAERGSSYNEQFF.

The gene calls are TRBV4-1 and TRBJ2-7, with 13 bases identical to TRBD2. With 1 base clipped from V and 3 bases from J, the junction kept 9 bases outside the gene matches. The CDR3 has 18 residues. Germline V lookup: CDR1 MGHRA, CDR2 YSYEKL. The CDR3 nucleotides read TGCGCCAGCAGCCAAGGTCTAGGACTAGCGGGAGAGGGCTACGAGCAGTACTTC. This encodes CASSQGLGLAGEGYEQYF.

The chain links TRBV18 to TRBJ2-2, with 7 bases aligning to TRBD2. Germline V gene data show CDR1 as KGHSH and CDR2 as LQKENI. The CDR3 is 17 residues long. Germline trimming cut 3 bases from V and 1 base from J; bases unmatched to any gene: 8. This CDR3 reads CASSPRREVKNTGELFF. CDR3 bases: TGTGCCAGCTCACCTAGACGGGAGGTGAAGAACACCGGGGAGCTGTTTTTT.

This chain connects TRBV2 to TRBJ2-2; 13 bases are shared with TRBD2. The CDR3 loop spans 15 amino acids. After removal of 8 bases from V and 4 bases from J, the junction contained 4 bases not matched to a gene. Germline V gene lookup returns CDR1 SNHLY and CDR2 FYNNEI. The CDR3 sequence: CASGGLAGPTGELFF. CDR3 DNA: TGTGCCAGCGGGGGACTAGCGGGGCCCACCGGGGAGCTGTTTTTT.

This clone was counted a few times. CDR3 loop: CASTAGGPSSNYGYTF. The CDR3 nucleotides are TGTGCCAGCACCGCGGGGGGACCTTCATCAAACTATGGCTACACCTTC. The chain carries TRBV28 and TRBJ1-2; a possible D gene is TRBD1 (5 bases). Deletions cut 7 bases from V and 2 bases from J, with 20 bases between. The CDR3 consists of 16 residues. Germline V gives CDR1 MDHEN, CDR2 SYDVKM.

The V and J genes are TRBV5-1 and TRBJ1-2; TRBD1 agrees at 7 bases. Unmatched junction bases numbered 11, after V lost 2 bases and J lost 4 bases. CDR1 is SGHRS, CDR2 YFSETQ, per germline. The CDR3 runs 16 residues. The chain's CDR3 is CASSFGPGGLTYGYTF. In DNA form, the CDR3 reads TGCGCCAGCAGCTTTGGGCCAGGGGGGCTGACCTATGGCTACACCTTC.

The V and J genes are TRBV6-5 and TRBJ2-3, with TRBD2 matching 8 bases. Trimming removed 6 bases from V and 4 bases from J; junction bases left unmatched: 6. CDR3 size: 14 residues. Germline V gives CDR1 MNHEY, CDR2 SVGAGI. The DNA of the CDR3 is TGTGCCAGCAGAGAAGGACTAGCCCCAGATACGCAGTATTTT. Protein product: CASREGLAPDTQYF.

The chain links TRBV11-3 to TRBJ2-6, with 9 positions matching TRBD1. Germline CDR1 reads SGHNT; CDR2 reads YENEEA. The ends lost 5 bases at V and 2 bases at J; junction bases unmatched: 4. This CDR3 spans 16 amino acids. CDR3 loop: CASSPRTGAGANVLTF. CDR3 bases: TGTGCCAGCAGCCCCCGGACAGGGGCTGGGGCCAACGTCCTGACTTTC.

This clone has just a few counts. The genes are TRBV14 and TRBJ2-7; unclear D gene. This CDR3 spans 13 amino acids. V lost 4 bases and J 2 bases, leaving 9 bases between the germline ends. Germline CDR1 is SGHDN and CDR2 is FVKESK. The CDR3 spells CASSPVGAYEQYF. The CDR3, as DNA: TGTGCCAGCAGCCCGGTTGGAGCCTACGAGCAGTACTTC. The entire variable domain, with the rest obtained from reference TRBV14 and TRBJ2-7, is as follows: EAGVTQFPSHSVIEKGQTVTLRCDPISGHDNLYWYRRVMGKEIKFLLHFVKESKQDESGMPNNRFLAERTGGTYSTLKVQPAELEDSGVYFCASSPVGAYEQYFGPGTRLTVT.

This clone came up a few times. The chain uses TRBV18 and TRBJ1-3; D not resolved. Per the germline V gene, CDR1 is KGHSH and CDR2 is LQKENI. The CDR3 totals 14 residues. V was clipped by 4 bases and J by 3 bases, with 10 bases between them. The CDR3 here is CASSRTNGGNTIYF. The CDR3 DNA follows: TGTGCCAGCTCACGAACGAACGGTGGAAACACCATATATTTT.

For the CDR3, the DNA is TGCGCCAGCAGCTTGGGCGGAGGGGAGAAAACCGGGGAGCTGTTTTTT. Encoded protein: CASSLGGGEKTGELFF. The V gene is TRBV5-1, the J gene TRBJ2-2; D possibly corresponds to TRBD2 (6 bases). V shed 0 bases and J shed 5 bases, with 14 bases lying between them. The V gene's germline CDR1 is SGHRS and CDR2 YFSETQ. The length of the CDR3 is 16 residues.

The V gene is TRBV6-1, the J gene TRBJ1-2, with D possibly being TRBD1 (6 bases). CDR1 MNHNS and CDR2 SASEGT come from the germline V gene. Deletions cut 6 bases from V and 6 bases from J, with 17 bases between. The CDR3 is 14 residues long. CDR3 sequence: CASSRPQGLHGYTF. The CDR3 DNA follows: TGTGCCAGCAGCCGACCCCAGGGGCTTCATGGCTACACCTTC.

This CDR3 is CASSVAPSSTDTQYF. CDR3 coding DNA: TGTGCCAGCAGCGTAGCTCCCTCTAGCACAGATACGCAGTATTTT. This rearrangement joins TRBV9 to TRBJ2-3; no definite D call. CDR3 size: 15 residues. V was shortened by 0 bases and J by 0 bases, with 8 bases between the two germline ends. In germline, CDR1 is SGDLS, CDR2 YYNGEE.

This chain joins TRBV30 and TRBJ2-5; 9 positions agree with TRBD2. The CDR3 is 13 residues long. V shed 6 bases and J 2 bases; nucleotides not matched to a gene: 4. The germline V gene has CDR1 GTSNPN and CDR2 SVGIG (reference sequence). CDR3: CACSGSLQETQYF. The CDR3 DNA follows: TGTGCCTGTAGCGGGAGCCTACAAGAGACCCAGTACTTC. The full variable domain, in which reference TRBV30 and TRBJ2-5 provide the parts outside the CDR3, is SQTIHQWPATLVQPVGSPLSLECTVEGTSNPNLYWYRQAAGRGLQLLFYSVGIGQISSEVPQNLSASRPQDRQFILSSKKLLLSDSGFYLCACSGSLQETQYFGPGTRLLVL.

The chain is built from TRBV5-6 and TRBJ2-5; a possible D gene is TRBD1 (6 bases). The J call may be faulty, since TRBJ2-7 better matches the DNA end. The CDR3 is 15 residues long. Germline V gene lookup returns CDR1 SGHDT and CDR2 YYEEEE. Here the CDR3 reads CASTPAGAGAYEQYF. The CDR3 DNA sequence: TGTGCCAGCACCCCCGCAGGCGCAGGGGCGTACGAGCAGTACTTC.

The genes are TRBV5-1 and TRBJ2-1, with TRBD2 matching 8 bases. Germline V gene sequence: CDR1 SGHRS, CDR2 YFSETQ. The CDR3 is 19 residues long. The V and J ends lost 0 bases and 5 bases, in that order; junction bases with no gene match: 16. CDR3 sequence: CASSLDRGDWLAGNNEQFF. Here the CDR3 DNA reads TGCGCCAGCAGCTTGGACCGGGGTGACTGGCTAGCGGGTAACAATGAGCAGTTCTTC. Full variable domain (remainder filled in from reference TRBV5-1 and TRBJ2-1): KAGVTQTPRYLIKTRGQQVTLSCSPISGHRSVSWYQQTPGQGLQFLFEYFSETQRNKGNFPGRFSGRQFSNSRSEMNVSTLELGDSALYLCASSLDRGDWLAGNNEQFFGPGTRLTVL.

The CDR3 region has the DNA TGTGCCAGCAGGCTGACAGTGGACTATGGCTACACCTTC. Translation: CASRLTVDYGYTF. The genes are TRBV6-1 and TRBJ1-2; possibly TRBD1 for D (5 bases). The CDR3 covers 13 residues. CDR1 is MNHNS, CDR2 SASEGT, per germline. V lost 6 bases to trimming and J lost 3 bases, with 11 bases between them.

The gene calls are TRBV7-2 and TRBJ2-4, with TRBD1 identical over 11 bases. Germline CDR1 and CDR2: SGHTA and FQGNSA. This CDR3 is 17 amino acids long. With V trimmed by 0 bases and J by 3 bases, 4 bases remained unmatched. The CDR3 sequence is CASSLAGTGGFKNIQYF. The CDR3 DNA sequence: TGTGCCAGCAGCTTAGCAGGGACAGGGGGTTTCAAAAACATTCAGTACTTC. Filled out from reference TRBV7-2 and TRBJ2-4, the complete variable domain reads GAGVSQSPSNKVTEKGKDVELRCDPISGHTALYWYRQSLGQGLEFLIYFQGNSAPDKSGLPSDRFSAERTGGSVSTLTIQRTQQEDSAVYLCASSLAGTGGFKNIQYFGAGTRLSVL.

V is TRBV18 and J is TRBJ1-5, with a weak D call TRBD1 (5 bases). The CDR3 is 13 residues long. The germline V gene has CDR1 KGHSH and CDR2 LQKENI. The V end was cut by 6 bases, the J end by 5 bases, with 11 bases between. CDR3 loop: CASSLDSYQPQHF. The CDR3 bases are TGTGCCAGCTCCCTCGACAGTTATCAGCCCCAGCATTTT. The full variable domain, its missing parts supplied by reference TRBV18 and TRBJ1-5, is NAGVMQNPRHLVRRRGQEARLRCSPMKGHSHVYWYRQLPEEGLKFMVYLQKENIIDESGMPKERFSAEFPKEGPSILRIQQVVRGDSAAYFCASSLDSYQPQHFGDGTRLSIL.

The chain recombines TRBV6-6 with TRBJ2-1, with 12 nucleotides matching TRBD2. Germline CDR1 reads MNHNY; CDR2 reads SVGAGI (reference sequence). The ends lost 6 bases at V and 8 bases at J; junction bases unmatched: 11. The CDR3 has 16 amino acids. Here the CDR3 reads CASSTQTSGSSYEQFF. CDR3 nucleotide sequence: TGTGCCAGCAGCACCCAGACTAGCGGGAGTAGTTATGAGCAGTTCTTC.